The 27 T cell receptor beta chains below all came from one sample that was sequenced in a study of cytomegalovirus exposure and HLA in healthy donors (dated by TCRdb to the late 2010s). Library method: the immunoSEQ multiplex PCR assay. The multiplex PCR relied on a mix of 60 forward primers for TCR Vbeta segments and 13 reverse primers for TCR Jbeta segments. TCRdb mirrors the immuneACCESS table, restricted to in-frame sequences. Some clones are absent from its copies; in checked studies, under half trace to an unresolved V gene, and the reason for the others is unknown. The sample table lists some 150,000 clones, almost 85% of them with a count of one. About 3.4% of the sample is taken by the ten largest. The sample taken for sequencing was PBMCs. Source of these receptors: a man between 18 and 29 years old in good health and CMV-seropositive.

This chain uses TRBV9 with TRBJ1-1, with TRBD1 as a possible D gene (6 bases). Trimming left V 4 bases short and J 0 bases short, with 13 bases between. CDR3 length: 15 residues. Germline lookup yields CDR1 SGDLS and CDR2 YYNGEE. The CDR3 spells CASSLTGHLNTEAFF. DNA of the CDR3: TGTGCCAGCAGCCTAACGGGACACCTGAACACTGAAGCTTTCTTT.

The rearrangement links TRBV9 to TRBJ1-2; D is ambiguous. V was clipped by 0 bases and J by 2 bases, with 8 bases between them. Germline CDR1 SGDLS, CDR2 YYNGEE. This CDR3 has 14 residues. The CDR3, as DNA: TGTGCCAGCAGCGTAGCCGTAGCGAACTATGGCTACACCTTC. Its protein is CASSVAVANYGYTF.

The CDR3 is CASSEGTGSIYEQYF. The CDR3 DNA is TGTGCCAGCAGTGAAGGGACAGGGAGTATCTACGAGCAGTACTTC. The chain joins TRBV6-1 to TRBJ2-7; the match to TRBD1 covers 8 bases. This CDR3 is built from 15 residues. J was trimmed by 3 bases and V by 1 base; bases with no gene match: 5. From germline, CDR1 is MNHNS and CDR2 SASEGT.

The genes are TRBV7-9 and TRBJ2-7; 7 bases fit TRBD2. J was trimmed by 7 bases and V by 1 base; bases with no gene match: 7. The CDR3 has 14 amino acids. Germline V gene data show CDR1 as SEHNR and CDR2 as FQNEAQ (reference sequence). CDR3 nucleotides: TGTGCCAGCAGCTTAGGGGCTTGGGAGGGGGAGCAGTACTTC. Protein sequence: CASSLGAWEGEQYF. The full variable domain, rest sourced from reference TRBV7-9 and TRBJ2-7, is DTGVSQNPRHKITKRGQNVTFRCDPISEHNRLYWYRQTLGQGPEFLTYFQNEAQLEKSRLLSDRFSAERPKGSFSTLEIQRTEQGDSAMYLCASSLGAWEGEQYFGPGTRLTVT.

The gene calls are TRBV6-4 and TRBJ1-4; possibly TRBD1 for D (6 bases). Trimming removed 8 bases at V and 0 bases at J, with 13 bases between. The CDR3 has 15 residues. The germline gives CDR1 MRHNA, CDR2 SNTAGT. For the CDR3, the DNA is TGTGCCAGCCGGAGGACAGACTCAACTAATGAAAAACTGTTTTTT. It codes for CASRRTDSTNEKLFF.

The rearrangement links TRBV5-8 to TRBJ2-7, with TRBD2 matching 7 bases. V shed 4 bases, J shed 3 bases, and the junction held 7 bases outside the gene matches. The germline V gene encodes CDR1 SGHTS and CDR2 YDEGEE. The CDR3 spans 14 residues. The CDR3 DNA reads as TGTGCCAGCAGCGGGGGGGTTTCGATCTACGAGCAGTACTTC. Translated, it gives CASSGGVSIYEQYF.

CDR3 sequence (DNA): TGTGCCAGCAGTCAGCGGGAAATTCTAGATACGCAGTATTTT. The encoded protein is CASSQREILDTQYF. This sequence joins TRBV6-5 and TRBJ2-3; 7 bases line up with TRBD2. The germline gives CDR1 MNHEY, CDR2 SVGAGI. The ends lost 5 bases at V and 5 bases at J; junction bases unmatched: 7. The CDR3 runs 14 residues.

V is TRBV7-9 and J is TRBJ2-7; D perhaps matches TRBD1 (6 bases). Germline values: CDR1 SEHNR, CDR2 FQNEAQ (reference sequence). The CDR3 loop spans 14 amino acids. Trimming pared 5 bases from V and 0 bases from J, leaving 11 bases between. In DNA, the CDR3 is TGTGCCAGCAGCGCAACAGGGAGCTCCTACGAGCAGTACTTC. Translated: CASSATGSSYEQYF. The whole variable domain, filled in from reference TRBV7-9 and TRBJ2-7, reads DTGVSQNPRHKITKRGQNVTFRCDPISEHNRLYWYRQTLGQGPEFLTYFQNEAQLEKSRLLSDRFSAERPKGSFSTLEIQRTEQGDSAMYLCASSATGSSYEQYFGPGTRLTVT.

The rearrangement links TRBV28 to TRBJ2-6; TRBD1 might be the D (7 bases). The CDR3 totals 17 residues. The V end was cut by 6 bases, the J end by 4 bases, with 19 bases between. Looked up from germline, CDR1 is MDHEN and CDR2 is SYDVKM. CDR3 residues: CASRGGGARTGANVLTF. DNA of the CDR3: TGTGCCAGCAGAGGGGGCGGGGCGCGAACCGGGGCCAACGTCCTGACTTTC.

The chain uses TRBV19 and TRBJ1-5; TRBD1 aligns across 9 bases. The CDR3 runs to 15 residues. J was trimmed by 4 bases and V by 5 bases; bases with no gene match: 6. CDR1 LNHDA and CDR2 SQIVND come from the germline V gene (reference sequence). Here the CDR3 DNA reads TGTGCCAGTAGTGTCGACAGGGGGTCGAATCAGCCCCAGCATTTT. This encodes CASSVDRGSNQPQHF.

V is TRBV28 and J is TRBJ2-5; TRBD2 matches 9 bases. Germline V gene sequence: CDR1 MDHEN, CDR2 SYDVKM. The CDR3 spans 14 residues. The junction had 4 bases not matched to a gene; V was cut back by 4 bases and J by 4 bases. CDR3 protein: CASSSLAGVETQYF. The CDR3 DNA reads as TGTGCCAGCAGTTCCTTAGCGGGAGTAGAGACCCAGTACTTC.

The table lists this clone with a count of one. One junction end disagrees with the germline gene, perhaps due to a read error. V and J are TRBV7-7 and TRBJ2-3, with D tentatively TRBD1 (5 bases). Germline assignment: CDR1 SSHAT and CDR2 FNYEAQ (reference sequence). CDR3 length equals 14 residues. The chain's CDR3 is CASSLSWGSDTQYF. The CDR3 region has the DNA TGTGCTAGCAGCTTATCGTGGGGCAGTGATACGCAGTATTTT.

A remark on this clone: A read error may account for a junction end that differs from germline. The CDR3 nucleotides are TGTGCCAGCAGTGGGACAGGGGGGGATGGTTACACCTTC. It specifies CASSGTGGDGYTF. The gene calls are TRBV28 and TRBJ1-2, with 11 bases lining up with TRBD1. This CDR3 is built from 13 residues. Germline CDR1 and CDR2: MDHEN and SYDVKM.

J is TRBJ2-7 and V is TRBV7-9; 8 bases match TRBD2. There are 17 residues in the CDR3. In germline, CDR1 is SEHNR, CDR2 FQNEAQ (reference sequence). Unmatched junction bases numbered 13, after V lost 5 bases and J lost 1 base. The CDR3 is CASSPRDGAGESYEQYF. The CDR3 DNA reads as TGTGCCAGCAGCCCCCGCGACGGAGCGGGAGAATCCTACGAGCAGTACTTC.

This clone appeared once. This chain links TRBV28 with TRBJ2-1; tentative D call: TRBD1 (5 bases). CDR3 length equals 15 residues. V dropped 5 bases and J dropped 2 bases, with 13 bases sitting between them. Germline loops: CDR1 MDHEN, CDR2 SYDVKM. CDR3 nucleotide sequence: TGTGCCAGCAGTCCCACAGGACCCACCTACAATGAGCAGTTCTTC. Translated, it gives CASSPTGPTYNEQFF.

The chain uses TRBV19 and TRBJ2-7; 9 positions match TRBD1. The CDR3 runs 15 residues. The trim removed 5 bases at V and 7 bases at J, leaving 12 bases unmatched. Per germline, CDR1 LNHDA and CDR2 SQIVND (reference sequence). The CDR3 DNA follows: TGTGCCAGTAGTCCGCCGGGACAGGGCCTTCGGGAGCAGTACTTC. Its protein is CASSPPGQGLREQYF.

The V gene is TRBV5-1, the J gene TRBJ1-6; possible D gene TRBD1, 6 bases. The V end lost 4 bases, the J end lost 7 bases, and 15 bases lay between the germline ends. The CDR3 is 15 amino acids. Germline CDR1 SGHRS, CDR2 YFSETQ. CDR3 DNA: TGCGCCAGCAGCCAAACAGGGACCGGCAATTCACCCCTCCACTTT. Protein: CASSQTGTGNSPLHF.

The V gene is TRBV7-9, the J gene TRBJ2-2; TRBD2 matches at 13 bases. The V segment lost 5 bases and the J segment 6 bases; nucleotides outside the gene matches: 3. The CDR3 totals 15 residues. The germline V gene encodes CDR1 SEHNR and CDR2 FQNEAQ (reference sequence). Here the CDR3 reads CASSKTSGRAGELFF. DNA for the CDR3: TGTGCCAGCAGCAAAACTAGCGGGAGGGCCGGGGAGCTGTTTTTT.

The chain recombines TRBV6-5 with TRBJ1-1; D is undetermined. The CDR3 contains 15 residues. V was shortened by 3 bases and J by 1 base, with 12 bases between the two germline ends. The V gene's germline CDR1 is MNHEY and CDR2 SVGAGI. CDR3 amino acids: CASSYSHSQNTEAFF. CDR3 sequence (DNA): TGTGCCAGCAGTTATTCCCACAGCCAGAACACTGAAGCTTTCTTT.

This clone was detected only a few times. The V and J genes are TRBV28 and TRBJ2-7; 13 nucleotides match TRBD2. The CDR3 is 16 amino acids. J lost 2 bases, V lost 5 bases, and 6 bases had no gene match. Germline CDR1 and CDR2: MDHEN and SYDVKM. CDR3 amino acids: CASSRLAGGKPYEQYF. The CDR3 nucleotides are TGTGCCAGCAGTCGACTAGCGGGAGGAAAACCCTACGAGCAGTACTTC.

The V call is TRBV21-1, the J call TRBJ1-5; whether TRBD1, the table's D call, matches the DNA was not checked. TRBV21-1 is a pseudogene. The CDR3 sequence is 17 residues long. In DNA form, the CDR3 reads TGTGCCAGCAGCAAAGGGGGACATAGGGTTTGGTATCAGCCCCAGCATTTT. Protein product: CASSKGGHRVWYQPQHF.

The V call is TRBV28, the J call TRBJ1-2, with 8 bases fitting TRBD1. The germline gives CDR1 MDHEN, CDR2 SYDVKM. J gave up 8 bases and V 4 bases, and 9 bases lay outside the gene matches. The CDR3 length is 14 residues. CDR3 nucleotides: TGTGCCAGCAGTTCAGGGACAGGCGGAGGGGGCTACACCTTC. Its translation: CASSSGTGGGGYTF.

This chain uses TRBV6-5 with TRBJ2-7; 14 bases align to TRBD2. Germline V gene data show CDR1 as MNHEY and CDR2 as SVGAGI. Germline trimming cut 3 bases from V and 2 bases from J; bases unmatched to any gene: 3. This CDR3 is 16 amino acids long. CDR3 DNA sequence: TGTGCCAGCAGTTATGGGACTAGCGGGGGAGCCTACGAGCAGTACTTC. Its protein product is CASSYGTSGGAYEQYF.

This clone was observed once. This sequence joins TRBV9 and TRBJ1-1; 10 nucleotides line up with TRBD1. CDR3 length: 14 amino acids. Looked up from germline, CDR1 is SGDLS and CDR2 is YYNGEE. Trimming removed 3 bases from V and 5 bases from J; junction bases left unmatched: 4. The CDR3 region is CASSARQGATEAFF. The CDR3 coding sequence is TGTGCCAGCAGCGCCCGACAGGGGGCGACTGAAGCTTTCTTT.

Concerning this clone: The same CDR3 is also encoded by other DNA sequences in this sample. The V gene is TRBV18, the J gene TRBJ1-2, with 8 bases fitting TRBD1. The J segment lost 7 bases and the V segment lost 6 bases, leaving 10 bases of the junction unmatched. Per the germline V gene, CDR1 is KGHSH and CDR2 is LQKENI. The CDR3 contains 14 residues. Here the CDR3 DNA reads TGTGCCAGCTCCCCCGCCGAGACAGGGGTTGGCTACACCTTC. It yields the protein CASSPAETGVGYTF.

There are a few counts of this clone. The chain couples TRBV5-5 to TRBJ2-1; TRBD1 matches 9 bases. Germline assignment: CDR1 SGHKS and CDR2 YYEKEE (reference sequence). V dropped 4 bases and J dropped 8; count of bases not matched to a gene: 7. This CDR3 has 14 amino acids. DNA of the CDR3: TGTGCCAGCAGCCCGGGACAGGGAGACTATGAGCAGTTCTTC. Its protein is CASSPGQGDYEQFF.

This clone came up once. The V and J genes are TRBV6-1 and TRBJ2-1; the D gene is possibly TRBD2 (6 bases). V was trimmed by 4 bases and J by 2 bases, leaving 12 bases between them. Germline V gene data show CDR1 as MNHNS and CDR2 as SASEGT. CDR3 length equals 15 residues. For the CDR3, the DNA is TGTGCCAGCAGTGGGGAGTGGGGGGCCTACAATGAGCAGTTCTTC. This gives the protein CASSGEWGAYNEQFF.